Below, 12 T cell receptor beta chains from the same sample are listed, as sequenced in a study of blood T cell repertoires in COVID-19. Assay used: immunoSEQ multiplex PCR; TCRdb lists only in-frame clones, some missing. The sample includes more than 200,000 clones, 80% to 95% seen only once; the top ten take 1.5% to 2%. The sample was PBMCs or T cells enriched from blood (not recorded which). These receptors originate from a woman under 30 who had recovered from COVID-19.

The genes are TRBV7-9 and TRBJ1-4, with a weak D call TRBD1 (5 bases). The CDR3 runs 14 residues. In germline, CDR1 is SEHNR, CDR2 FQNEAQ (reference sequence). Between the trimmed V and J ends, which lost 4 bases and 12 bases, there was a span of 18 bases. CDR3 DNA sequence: TGTGCCAGCAGCTCCTCAGGGCTGGAAAGGGAACTGTTTTTT. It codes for CASSSSGLERELFF.

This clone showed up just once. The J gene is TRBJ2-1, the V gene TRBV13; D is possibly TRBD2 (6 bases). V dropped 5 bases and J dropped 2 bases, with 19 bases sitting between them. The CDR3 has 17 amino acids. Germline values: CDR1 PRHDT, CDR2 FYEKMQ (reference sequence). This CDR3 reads CASSPSGGSGPYNEQFF. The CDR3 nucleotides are TGTGCCAGCAGCCCCTCTGGGGGTAGCGGCCCCTACAATGAGCAGTTCTTC.

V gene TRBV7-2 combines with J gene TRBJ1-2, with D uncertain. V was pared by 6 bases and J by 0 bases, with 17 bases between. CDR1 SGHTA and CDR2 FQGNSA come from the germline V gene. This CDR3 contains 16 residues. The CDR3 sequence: CASSGPAIKTNYGYTF. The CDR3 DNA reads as TGTGCCAGCAGTGGCCCAGCGATAAAGACTAACTATGGCTACACCTTC.

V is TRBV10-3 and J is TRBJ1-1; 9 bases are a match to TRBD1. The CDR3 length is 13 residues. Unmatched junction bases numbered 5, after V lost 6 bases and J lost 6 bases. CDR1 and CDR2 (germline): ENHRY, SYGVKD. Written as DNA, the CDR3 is TGTGCCATCAGGACAACAGGGGGCCCTGAAGCTTTCTTT. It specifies CAIRTTGGPEAFF.

The CDR3 reads CASSPGRQSGAYIEFF. CDR3 nucleotide sequence: TGTGCCAGCAGCCCCGGCCGGCAAAGCGGGGCCTATATTGAGTTCTTC. This sequence joins TRBV7-8 and TRBJ2-1, with 7 bases identical to TRBD2. The CDR3 has 16 residues. Trimming removed 5 bases from V and 14 bases from J; junction bases left unmatched: 21. Germline CDR1 SGHVS, CDR2 FQNEAQ.

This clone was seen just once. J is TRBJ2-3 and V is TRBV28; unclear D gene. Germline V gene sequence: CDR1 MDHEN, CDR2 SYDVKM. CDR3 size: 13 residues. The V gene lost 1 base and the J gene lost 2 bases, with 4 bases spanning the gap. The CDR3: CASSLSHTDTQYF. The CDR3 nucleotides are TGTGCCAGCAGTTTATCCCACACAGATACGCAGTATTTT.

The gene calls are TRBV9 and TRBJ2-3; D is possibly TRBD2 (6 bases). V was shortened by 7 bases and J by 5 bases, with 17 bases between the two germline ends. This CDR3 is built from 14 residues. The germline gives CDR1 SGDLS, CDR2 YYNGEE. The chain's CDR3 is CASAGSAYGDTQYF. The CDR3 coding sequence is TGTGCCAGCGCGGGGTCTGCTTACGGAGATACGCAGTATTTT.

The CDR3 sequence is CASSLRDRAFQPQHF. CDR3 DNA: TGTGCCAGCAGCCTCCGGGACAGGGCCTTCCAGCCCCAGCATTTT. The chain couples TRBV28 to TRBJ1-5; 9 bases match TRBD1. V was pared by 6 bases and J by 7 bases, with 10 bases of the junction left unmatched. The CDR3 is made up of 15 amino acids. CDR1 and CDR2 from the germline V gene are MDHEN and SYDVKM.

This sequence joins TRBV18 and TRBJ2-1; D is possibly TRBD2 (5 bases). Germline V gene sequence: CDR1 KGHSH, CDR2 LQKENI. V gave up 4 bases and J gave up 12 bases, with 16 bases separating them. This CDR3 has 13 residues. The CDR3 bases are TGTGCCAGCTCACGTCAGACGAATGAGGGGCAGTTCTTC. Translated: CASSRQTNEGQFF.

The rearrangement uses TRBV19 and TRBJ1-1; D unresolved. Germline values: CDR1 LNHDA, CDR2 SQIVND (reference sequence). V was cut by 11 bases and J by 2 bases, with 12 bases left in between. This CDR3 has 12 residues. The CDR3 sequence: CASAVRNTEAFF. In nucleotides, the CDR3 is TGTGCCTCCGCCGTGAGAAACACTGAAGCTTTCTTT.

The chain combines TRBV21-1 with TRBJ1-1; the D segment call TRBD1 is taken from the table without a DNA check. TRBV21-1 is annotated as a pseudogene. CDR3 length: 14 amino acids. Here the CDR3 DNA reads TGTGCCAGTCCTCGGGACAGGGGGGGAACTGAAGCTTTCTTT. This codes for CASPRDRGGTEAFF.

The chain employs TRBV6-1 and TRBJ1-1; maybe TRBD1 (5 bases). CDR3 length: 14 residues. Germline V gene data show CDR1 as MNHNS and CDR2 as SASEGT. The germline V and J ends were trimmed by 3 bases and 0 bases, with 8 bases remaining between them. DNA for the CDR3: TGTGCCAGCAGTGAGGACAACCTGAACACTGAAGCTTTCTTT. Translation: CASSEDNLNTEAFF.